A selection of T cell receptor beta chains follows, all from one sample in a study of blood T cell repertoires in COVID-19. Assay: immunoSEQ multiplex PCR; the TCRdb copy retains only in-frame clones and omits some. The repertoire holds about 82,000 clones, about 89% seen once, with more than 0.9% in the top ten. The material sequenced was PBMCs or T cells enriched from blood (not recorded which). These TCRs come from a woman between 45 and 65 years old with acute COVID-19. CDR3s include the opening cysteine and the closing phenylalanine or tryptophan. D genes are given only for firm matches. Size is stated for part of the rows, as once, few or many counts, or as a class when the clone is expanded.

D,V,J,size,DNA,CDR3
-,TRBV30,TRBJ2-1,-,TGTGCCTGGACACGGGGACAAAAGGGGGATGAGCAGTTCTTC,CAWTRGQKGDEQFF
-,TRBV7-9,TRBJ2-1,-,TGTGCCAGCAGCTCACCAACCGGGACTCGGGAGTTCTTC,CASSSPTGTREFF
-,TRBV10-3,TRBJ1-1,-,TGTGCCATCAGTGAAGGTCGAGAGGTGAACACTGAAGCTTTCTTT,CAISEGREVNTEAFF
-,TRBV12-3/TRBV12-4,TRBJ2-1,-,TGTGCCAGCAGCCGCCTTCAGGGGAATGAGCAGTTCTTC,CASSRLQGNEQFF
-,TRBV25-1,TRBJ2-5,-,TGTGCCAGCAGTGACCCCAGTCCGAGATGGGGGCGAGAGACCCAGTACTTC,CASSDPSPRWGRETQYF
TRBD2,TRBV5-4,TRBJ2-7,-,TGTGCCAGCAGCCAAGGGACTAGCGGGAGCTCCTACGAGCAGTACTTC,CASSQGTSGSSYEQYF
TRBD1,TRBV30,TRBJ1-1,-,TGTGCCTGGAGTGTGAGGACAGGGGAAGCTTTCTTT,CAWSVRTGEAFF
-,TRBV24-1,TRBJ2-2,-,TGTGCCACCAGATCGACAGTCGGGGAGCTGTTTTTT,CATRSTVGELFF
TRBD1,TRBV7-8,TRBJ1-3,medium-sized,TGTGCCAGCAGCTTAGAGGGGGCCTCCCCAGGAAACACCATATATTTT,CASSLEGASPGNTIYF
-,TRBV4-3,TRBJ2-1,-,TGCGCCAGCAGCCAAGCGTTCACAGGTAATGAGCAGTTCTTC,CASSQAFTGNEQFF
-,TRBV18,TRBJ2-6,once,TGTGCCAGCTCACCGTCTTTCAGGGGTGCTGGGGCCAACGTCCTGACTTTC,CASSPSFRGAGANVLTF
TRBD1,TRBV14,TRBJ2-7,-,TGTGCCAGCAGCCCCAAAGTTGGGGGACAGGGCCTCTACGAGCAGTACTTC,CASSPKVGGQGLYEQYF
TRBD1,TRBV5-1,TRBJ1-3,-,TGCGCCAGCAGCAAAGGACAGGGCTCTGGAAACACCATATATTTT,CASSKGQGSGNTIYF
-,TRBV12-3/TRBV12-4,TRBJ2-1,-,TGTGCCACCGCGACAGTTTTTGAGCAGTTCTTC,CATATVFEQFF
-,TRBV29-1,TRBJ1-6,once,TGCAGCGTTGGTGGGGCCGGTAATTCACCCCTCCACTTT,CSVGGAGNSPLHF
-,TRBV19,TRBJ1-2,-,TGTGCCAGCCTTTTAATGGGCTCTAACTATGGCTACACCTTC,CASLLMGSNYGYTF
TRBD1,TRBV6-5,TRBJ1-1,-,TGTGCCAGCAGACTTACAGGGGGCACTGAAGCTTTCTTT,CASRLTGGTEAFF
-,TRBV2,TRBJ2-5,-,TGTGCCAGCAACCGAGGCACCGCCCCAAGGGGCCAAGAGACCCAGTACTTC,CASNRGTAPRGQETQYF
TRBD1,TRBV28,TRBJ1-3,-,TGTGCCAGCCGAGGACAGGTTGACTCTGGAAACACCATATATTTT,CASRGQVDSGNTIYF
-,TRBV10-3,TRBJ1-3,-,TGTGCCATCAGCAATTACAGGGCCTGGGAAGGAAACACCATATATTTT,CAISNYRAWEGNTIYF
-,TRBV7-2,TRBJ1-2,-,TGTGCCAGCAGCCTTAGGACAGAATCAGGCGGCTACACCTTC,CASSLRTESGGYTF
TRBD1,TRBV7-8,TRBJ1-3,-,TGTGCCAGCAGCCGGATAGGGGGACAGGGCTCTGGAAACACCATATATTTT,CASSRIGGQGSGNTIYF
TRBD1,TRBV6-5,TRBJ1-1,-,TGTGCCAGCAGCGCCCTGACAGGGGTGGGCACTGAAGCTTTCTTT,CASSALTGVGTEAFF
TRBD2,TRBV7-8,TRBJ2-3,-,TGTGCCAGCAGCTCGCGGGGCGGTAGCGGGAGGTTCACAGATACGCAGTATTTT,CASSSRGGSGRFTDTQYF
-,TRBV18,TRBJ2-1,-,TGTGCCAGCTCCCCAGACATAAAGCAGTTCTTC,CASSPDIKQFF
TRBD2,TRBV9,TRBJ2-1,-,TGTGCCAGCAGCGCTCACGGGGGGGCCTCCTACAATGAGCAGTTCTTC,CASSAHGGASYNEQFF
TRBD1,TRBV2,TRBJ1-2,-,TGTGCCAGCAGCTACGGGACAGGGGGAGGCTACACCTTC,CASSYGTGGGYTF
-,TRBV25-1,TRBJ2-3,-,TGTGCCAGCAGTGAATATTTGGGACCGGGGAAACGGGGGGATACGCAGTATTTT,CASSEYLGPGKRGDTQYF
-,TRBV19,TRBJ2-3,-,TGTGCCAGTAATCAGGGGCGAAAGGATACGCAGTATTTT,CASNQGRKDTQYF
TRBD2,TRBV5-1,TRBJ2-2,once,TGCGCCAGCAGCTCCGTTGGTTTAGCGGGAGCGGCCGGGGAGCTGTTTTTT,CASSSVGLAGAAGELFF
TRBD2,TRBV4-1,TRBJ2-7,once,TGCGCCAGCAGCCAAGATCCCACTAGCGACCCGCCACCCGAGCAGTACTTC,CASSQDPTSDPPPEQYF
TRBD1,TRBV19,TRBJ1-5,-,TGTGCCAGTAGTCTTTCGCTGGGACAGTTTTACAATCAGCCCCAGCATTTT,CASSLSLGQFYNQPQHF
-,TRBV2,TRBJ2-7,-,TGTGCCAGCAGTGACCCCTCTACCGGCCGGAGCTACGAGCAGTACTTC,CASSDPSTGRSYEQYF
-,TRBV6-5,TRBJ2-3,-,TGTGCCAGCAGTCGTCCAGGTACAGATACGCAGTATTTT,CASSRPGTDTQYF
-,TRBV2,TRBJ1-2,-,TGTGCCAGCTTTTCGGGGCGGGGTGGCTACACCTTC,CASFSGRGGYTF
TRBD1,TRBV7-2,TRBJ2-1,-,TGTGCCAGCAGCCCGTCCCGGACAGGGGCGCCTAGCGAAGGTGAGCAGTTCTTC,CASSPSRTGAPSEGEQFF
-,TRBV5-6,TRBJ1-2,-,TGTGCCAGCAGCTTGTACAGAAACTATGGCTACACCTTC,CASSLYRNYGYTF
-,TRBV6-5,TRBJ1-2,-,TGTGCCAGCAGTTACCTCGGAGGGGCCTCTGGCTACACCTTC,CASSYLGGASGYTF
-,TRBV19,TRBJ1-2,-,TGTGCCACCGCACAGGGCCGGGTCGTGGGCTACACCTTC,CATAQGRVVGYTF
-,TRBV18,TRBJ2-2,-,TGTGCCAGCTCACCGAGTTATGGCAGGTTAAACACCGGGGAGCTGTTTTTT,CASSPSYGRLNTGELFF
TRBD1,TRBV10-3,TRBJ2-1,-,TGTGCCATCACCTCGGAGGACAGGGGAGGGAATGAGCAGTTCTTC,CAITSEDRGGNEQFF
-,TRBV11-1,TRBJ1-2,once,TGTGCCAGCAGCTTAGATGGCGGTCCAAATAGCTATGGCTACACCTTC,CASSLDGGPNSYGYTF